This T cell receptor beta chain was recorded in a study of neurological immune-mediated disorders. Findings and limits, study-wide: In HTLV-1-associated myelopathy, TCR clonal expansion was greatest, and in multiple sclerosis it was least, below healthy controls.

5'RACE employing 10-nucleotide random UMIs yielded the cDNA. TCRdb itself ran the 5' RACE reads through MiXCR, one entry per CDR3 protein. Altogether approximately 41,000 distinct CDR3 sequences are present, about 14% being singletons, with the ten largest covering approximately 3.6%. Sorted libraries were derived from roughly 1 million CD4+ or CD8+ T cells. This clonotype has ten or more counts. Its matching antigen is unknown. V dropped 2 bases and J dropped 0 bases, with 4 bases sitting between them. The CDR3 is 13 residues long. Germline CDR1 is MNHNY and CDR2 is SVGAGI (reference sequence). The chain links TRBV6-6 to TRBJ1-2; D remains ambiguous. The receptor's source is a woman aged 55-70 years with HTLV-1-associated myelopathy (HAM/TSP). Sample: CD4+ T cells from blood. CDR3 protein: CASSYPTNYGYTF. The CDR3 DNA follows: TGTGCCAGCAGTTACCCCACTAACTATGGCTACACCTTC.